These 6 T cell receptor beta chains were all obtained from the same sample, sequenced in a study of T cells expressing NK-cell markers (TCRdb year 2020). Libraries came from 5' RACE. Sequencer: Illumina HiSeq 2000. Following TCRdb reprocessing, every CDR3 protein sequence forms one entry, and DNA is not provided. The table held for this sample gives roughly 380,000 distinct CDR3 sequences. Roughly 5.5% of the sample belongs to the ten largest clones. The sequenced sample was blood T cells: a sorted CD56 or NKG2C T cell subset, CD4+ or CD8+ T cells, or bulk PBMC T cells (not recorded which). The origin of the receptors is a man between 18 and 69 years old in good health.

This chain connects TRBV13 to TRBJ1-2; TCRdb selects TRBD1, and the lack of DNA leaves this call unchecked. Germline loops: CDR1 PRHDT, CDR2 FYEKMQ (reference sequence). The CDR3 sequence is 15 residues long. The CDR3 protein is CASSNPREPNYGYTF.

The chain recombines TRBV20-1 with TRBJ1-2; the TRBD1 assignment by TCRdb is unverifiable without DNA. CDR3 size: 14 residues. From germline, CDR1 is DFQATT and CDR2 SNEGSKA (reference sequence). The CDR3 protein is CSAKTPGRDDGYTF.

The rearrangement uses TRBV7-9 and TRBJ2-7; the TCRdb D gene call, TRBD1, has no DNA to confirm it. There are 14 residues in the CDR3. Per germline, CDR1 SEHNR and CDR2 FQNEAQ (reference sequence). This CDR3 is CASSFQRQGGEQYF.

V and J are TRBV20-1 and TRBJ2-7; without DNA, the TCRdb call of TRBD2 cannot be checked. Per the germline V gene, CDR1 is DFQATT and CDR2 is SNEGSKA (reference sequence). This CDR3 is built from 16 residues. CDR3 loop: CSAPLTSGGISYEQYF.

The chain carries TRBV18 and TRBJ2-7; the TCRdb call, TRBD1, lacks DNA for checking. This CDR3 has 15 residues. CDR1 and CDR2 from the germline V gene are KGHSH and LQKENI. CDR3 protein: CASSPGRHRTYEQYF.

The chain couples TRBV7-9 to TRBJ1-1. In germline, CDR1 is SEHNR, CDR2 FQNEAQ (reference sequence). The CDR3 totals 14 residues. The CDR3: CASSLGLDNTEAFF. Full variable domain (rest looked up from reference TRBV7-9 and TRBJ1-1): DTGVSQNPRHKITKRGQNVTFRCDPISEHNRLYWYRQTLGQGPEFLTYFQNEAQLEKSRLLSDRFSAERPKGSFSTLEIQRTEQGDSAMYLCASSLGLDNTEAFFGQGTRLTVV.